These 29 T cell receptor beta chains were all obtained from the same sample, sequenced in a study of PD-L1 blockade in urothelial cancer. TCRdb's table, derived via immunoSEQ multiplex PCR, lists solely in-frame clones and lacks some. The sample gives 90,000 to 120,000 clones, roughly 84% of which show up once; around 2.4% is in the top ten. The material was PBMCs, obtained around atezolizumab (anti-PD-L1) treatment. These receptors all come from a man aged 45-60 years with urothelial cancer.

As regards this clone: Other DNA variants within this sample encode the same CDR3. CDR3 sequence: CASSLALAGGYNEQFF. The CDR3 DNA follows: TGTGCCAGCAGCTTAGCCCTAGCGGGAGGTTACAATGAGCAGTTCTTC. This chain connects TRBV7-9 to TRBJ2-1, with 11 bases lining up with TRBD2. This CDR3 is 16 amino acids long. From germline, CDR1 is SEHNR and CDR2 FQNEAQ (reference sequence). V lost 0 bases and J lost 4; bases outside the gene matches: 2.

The rearrangement links TRBV19 to TRBJ2-2, with 9 positions matching TRBD1. CDR3 size: 15 residues. The germline gives CDR1 LNHDA, CDR2 SQIVND (reference sequence). After removal of 4 bases from V and 4 bases from J, the junction contained 4 bases not matched to a gene. Written as DNA, the CDR3 is TGTGCCAGTAGTACGACAGGGGGTGGCACCGGGGAGCTGTTTTTT. Residues: CASSTTGGGTGELFF.

The chain carries TRBV5-1 and TRBJ2-1, with 7 bases fitting TRBD1. V lost 8 bases and J lost 4; bases outside the gene matches: 9. The germline CDR1 and CDR2 sequences are SGHRS and YFSETQ. The CDR3 contains 14 residues. CDR3 bases: TGCGCCAGTCAAGAGACAGGGAATTACAATGAGCAGTTCTTC. Its translation: CASQETGNYNEQFF.

The rearrangement joins TRBV27 to TRBJ2-7, with a possible D match to TRBD1 (6 bases). This CDR3 is 15 amino acids long. Germline CDR1 is MNHEY and CDR2 is SMNVEV (reference sequence). The V and J ends lost 5 bases and 1 base respectively, with 15 bases between them. The CDR3 reads CASSNLGDKSYEQYF. Here the CDR3 DNA reads TGTGCCAGCAGTAATTTGGGGGACAAATCCTACGAGCAGTACTTC.

This chain uses TRBV30 with TRBJ2-4; D possibly corresponds to TRBD2 (7 bases). CDR1 and CDR2 from the germline V gene are GTSNPN and SVGIG (reference sequence). The CDR3 has 15 residues. Trimming removed 1 base at V and 10 bases at J, with 20 bases between. CDR3 region: CAWSGDIGRGRIQYF. CDR3 coding DNA: TGTGCCTGGAGTGGGGACATTGGGCGGGGGAGGATTCAGTACTTC.

The chain has TRBV27 and TRBJ2-3; D is ambiguous. This CDR3 spans 13 amino acids. V was trimmed by 5 bases and J by 7 bases, leaving 13 bases between them. CDR1 is MNHEY, CDR2 SMNVEV, per germline (reference sequence). The DNA of the CDR3 is TGTGCCAGCAGTCCTATATCCCCCAATACGCAGTATTTT. Its protein product is CASSPISPNTQYF.

The DNA for the CDR3 is TGTGCCAGTAGTTCCCCAGGGGACCCTTCGAACACTGAAGCTTTCTTT. Translation: CASSSPGDPSNTEAFF. The gene calls are TRBV19 and TRBJ1-1; a possible D gene is TRBD1 (6 bases). V was shortened by 5 bases and J by 1 base, with 17 bases between the two germline ends. This CDR3 region has 16 residues. CDR1 is LNHDA, CDR2 SQIVND, per germline (reference sequence).

The chain employs TRBV5-5 and TRBJ2-7, with 8 bases fitting TRBD2. CDR1 is SGHKS and CDR2 is YYEKEE in the germline V gene (reference sequence). Trimming cost V 0 bases and J 3 bases; bases outside gene matches: 2. This CDR3 contains 14 residues. The CDR3 nucleotides are TGTGCCAGCAGCTTGGTGGGGACTAGCTACGAGCAGTACTTC. Translating gives CASSLVGTSYEQYF.

This chain uses TRBV4-2 with TRBJ2-2; 13 nucleotides match TRBD2. V lost 2 bases and J lost 6; bases outside the gene matches: 6. Germline assignment: CDR1 LGHNA and CDR2 YNFKEQ. The CDR3 spans 17 residues. DNA of the CDR3: TGTGCCAGCAGCCAAAGGACTAGCGGGAGTTCGTCCGGGGAGCTGTTTTTT. This sequence encodes CASSQRTSGSSSGELFF.

Concerning this clone: Additional DNA sequences in this sample encode the identical CDR3. The chain joins TRBV5-1 to TRBJ1-1; no definite D call. The CDR3 has 14 amino acids. Per the germline V gene, CDR1 is SGHRS and CDR2 is YFSETQ. Trimming removed 0 bases at V and 1 base at J, with 7 bases between. As DNA, the CDR3 is TGCGCCAGCAGCTTGGCCACAGCGAACACTGAAGCTTTCTTT. It is translated as CASSLATANTEAFF.

The CDR3 DNA reads as TGTGCCAGCGGTAGCTGGAATGAGCAGTTCTTC. Protein product: CASGSWNEQFF. This chain uses TRBV2 with TRBJ2-1, with D unresolved. This CDR3 spans 11 amino acids. V gave up 8 bases and J gave up 7 bases, with 9 bases separating them. Per germline, CDR1 SNHLY and CDR2 FYNNEI.

J is TRBJ2-5 and V is TRBV5-1; TRBD1 agrees at 8 bases. J lost 5 bases, V lost 0 bases, and 6 bases had no gene match. CDR1 and CDR2 from the germline V gene are SGHRS and YFSETQ. CDR3 length equals 15 residues. In DNA form, the CDR3 reads TGCGCCAGCAGCTTGGCAACACAGGGGGTGGAGACCCAGTACTTC. Its protein product is CASSLATQGVETQYF.

The chain joins TRBV28 to TRBJ2-7; TRBD2 aligns across 12 bases. V gave up 6 bases and J gave up 6 bases; unmatched junction bases: 6. There are 14 residues in the CDR3. The germline CDR1 and CDR2 sequences are MDHEN and SYDVKM. The CDR3 DNA follows: TGTGCCAGCAGAAGGACTAGCGGGAATGTCGAGCAGTACTTC. Translating gives CASRRTSGNVEQYF.

This clone was detected once. The V gene is TRBV4-1, the J gene TRBJ2-3, with D possibly being TRBD2 (6 bases). This CDR3 spans 16 amino acids. Germline values: CDR1 MGHRA, CDR2 YSYEKL. Deletions cut 1 base from V and 0 bases from J, with 11 bases between. The CDR3 DNA is TGCGCCAGCAGCCAAGCCCTAGCGCCTAGCACAGATACGCAGTATTTT. This sequence encodes CASSQALAPSTDTQYF.

The DNA for the CDR3 is TGTGCCAGCAGCTTAGCACTGATCCATACCGGGGAGCTGTTTTTT. Translating gives CASSLALIHTGELFF. V usage is TRBV11-2 and J usage is TRBJ2-2; D unresolved. V was shortened by 1 base and J by 5 bases, with 11 bases between the two germline ends. Germline values: CDR1 SGHAT, CDR2 FQNNGV. The CDR3 spans 15 residues.

The V gene is TRBV5-1, the J gene TRBJ2-5; no reliable D call. The germline V and J ends were trimmed by 4 bases and 1 base, with 5 bases remaining between them. The length of the CDR3 is 12 residues. Germline loops: CDR1 SGHRS, CDR2 YFSETQ. CDR3: CASSLSQETQYF. The DNA for the CDR3 is TGCGCCAGCAGCCTTTCCCAAGAGACCCAGTACTTC. Drawing the rest from reference TRBV5-1 and TRBJ2-5, the complete variable domain is KAGVTQTPRYLIKTRGQQVTLSCSPISGHRSVSWYQQTPGQGLQFLFEYFSETQRNKGNFPGRFSGRQFSNSRSEMNVSTLELGDSALYLCASSLSQETQYFGPGTRLLVL.

DNA for the CDR3: TGCGCCAGCAGCTTGAGAGGTGAAGGTCCTTATGAGCAGTTCTTC. This translates into CASSLRGEGPYEQFF. The gene calls are TRBV5-1 and TRBJ2-1; D unresolved. Trimming removed 1 base at V and 8 bases at J, with 16 bases between. The CDR3 has 15 amino acids. Germline V CDR1 and CDR2: SGHRS, YFSETQ.

This rearrangement joins TRBV19 to TRBJ2-5; no clear D gene. Trimming stripped 1 base from V and 11 bases from J, with 14 bases between. There are 13 residues in the CDR3. CDR1 and CDR2 from the germline V gene are LNHDA and SQIVND (reference sequence). The CDR3 region is CASSIVHQETQYF. The CDR3 region has the DNA TGTGCCAGTAGTATAGTCCACCAGGAAACACAGTACTTC.

The genes are TRBV28 and TRBJ2-3; perhaps TRBD2 as D (6 bases). This CDR3 spans 15 amino acids. Germline V CDR1 and CDR2: MDHEN, SYDVKM. Trimming took 4 bases from V and 4 from J, leaving 15 bases between them. The CDR3 bases are TGTGCCAGCAGTTCCGGGGGAGAGGGGCCAGATACGCAGTATTTT. Encoded protein: CASSSGGEGPDTQYF. Complete variable domain (other parts from reference TRBV28 and TRBJ2-3): DVKVTQSSRYLVKRTGEKVFLECVQDMDHENMFWYRQDPGLGLRLIYFSYDVKMKEKGDIPEGYSVSREKKERFSLILESASTNQTSMYLCASSSGGEGPDTQYFGPGTRLTVL.

The count of this clone is one. The genes are TRBV28 and TRBJ2-1; TRBD1 matches at 8 bases. The CDR3 runs 14 residues. V lost 6 bases to trimming and J lost 7 bases; unmatched junction nucleotides: 8. The germline V gene encodes CDR1 MDHEN and CDR2 SYDVKM. The CDR3 coding sequence is TGTGCCAGCAGCCTTGGACAGGGAATAAATGAGCAGTTCTTC. It specifies CASSLGQGINEQFF.

J is TRBJ2-6 and V is TRBV19; D is possibly TRBD1 (6 bases). Germline V lookup: CDR1 LNHDA, CDR2 SQIVND (reference sequence). This CDR3 region has 15 residues. V dropped 6 bases and J dropped 0 bases, with 9 bases sitting between them. The CDR3 is CASRDRDSGANVLTF. The CDR3 nucleotides read TGTGCCAGTAGGGACAGAGACTCTGGGGCCAACGTCCTGACTTTC.

This chain links TRBV9 with TRBJ2-2, with 9 nucleotides matching TRBD2. Looked up from germline, CDR1 is SGDLS and CDR2 is YYNGEE. The CDR3 totals 15 residues. The junction had 5 bases not matched to a gene; V was cut back by 7 bases and J by 1 base. The CDR3 loop is CASGLTSGNTGELFF. CDR3 in DNA: TGTGCCAGCGGCTTGACTAGCGGGAACACCGGGGAGCTGTTTTTT.

This clone was observed once. This chain uses TRBV6-6 with TRBJ2-7; 7 bases align to TRBD1. V lost 0 bases, J lost 3 bases, and 5 bases stayed unmatched. There are 15 residues in the CDR3. Germline-derived CDR1 and CDR2 are MNHNY and SVGAGI (reference sequence). The DNA for the CDR3 is TGTGCCAGCAGTTACTCCCCACGGGACAGCTACGAGCAGTACTTC. Residues: CASSYSPRDSYEQYF.

The chain recombines TRBV30 with TRBJ2-1; 8 bases map to TRBD2. The CDR3 has 16 amino acids. The junction had 7 bases not matched to a gene; V was cut back by 1 base and J by 2 bases. Germline V gene sequence: CDR1 GTSNPN, CDR2 SVGIG (reference sequence). The CDR3 here is CAWSASGRTTYNEQFF. The CDR3 region has the DNA TGTGCCTGGAGTGCCAGCGGGAGAACAACCTACAATGAGCAGTTCTTC.

This clone was observed a few times. The V and J genes are TRBV4-1 and TRBJ1-1; the D is unclear. CDR3 length: 13 amino acids. Germline CDR1 and CDR2: MGHRA and YSYEKL. V was pared by 0 bases and J by 6 bases, with 8 bases between. In DNA, the CDR3 is TGCGCCAGCAGCCAAGACGGGATCCCTGAAGCTTTCTTT. Protein: CASSQDGIPEAFF.

J is TRBJ2-7 and V is TRBV19; tentatively, D is TRBD2 (6 bases). V lost 4 bases and J lost 3, with 10 bases in between. The CDR3 sequence is 13 residues long. CDR1 is LNHDA, CDR2 SQIVND, per germline (reference sequence). The CDR3 protein is CASSSGEIYEQYF. The CDR3 DNA follows: TGTGCCAGTAGTAGCGGGGAAATCTACGAGCAGTACTTC.

The V call is TRBV20-1, the J call TRBJ2-7; D unclear. CDR1 DFQATT and CDR2 SNEGSKA come from the germline V gene (reference sequence). The germline V and J ends were trimmed by 2 bases and 2 bases, with 4 bases remaining between them. The CDR3 length is 11 residues. The chain's CDR3 is CSARQTYEQYF. The DNA of the CDR3 is TGCAGTGCTAGACAGACCTACGAGCAGTACTTC.

The chain combines TRBV9 with TRBJ2-2; D unclear. V was cut by 0 bases and J by 1 base, with 10 bases left in between. Germline CDR1 SGDLS, CDR2 YYNGEE. There are 16 residues in the CDR3. CDR3 sequence (DNA): TGTGCCAGCAGCGTAGGGCCCCCGGGGAACACCGGGGAGCTGTTTTTT. Its protein is CASSVGPPGNTGELFF.

This chain uses TRBV19 with TRBJ2-7; weak D call: TRBD1 (6 bases). The CDR3 is 15 residues long. The V and J ends lost 3 bases and 0 bases respectively, with 12 bases between them. Germline V lookup: CDR1 LNHDA, CDR2 SQIVND (reference sequence). CDR3 amino acids: CASSISGTTSYEQYF. The CDR3 nucleotides are TGTGCCAGTAGTATCTCTGGGACAACCTCCTACGAGCAGTACTTC.